In this sample, the clone carrying this TCR beta chain turned up once. Its antigen is not identified. TCRdb independently ran MiXCR on the reads; one entry per CDR3 protein. The sample lists hundreds of thousands of distinct CDR3 sequences; around a third were seen once. This CDR3 is built from 15 residues. Deletions cut 3 bases from V and 0 bases from J, with 7 bases between. Germline CDR1 and CDR2: SGDLS and YYNGEE. The entry originates in a study of T cell repertoires in cytomegalovirus infection. The clonotype originates from a human donor in good health (CMV status not recorded). Some clones in this sample may be carry-over from other donors' samples. This material consisted of cultured PBMCs, taken from culture after CMV antigen stimulation. V and J are TRBV9 and TRBJ2-6; a possible D gene is TRBD1 (5 bases). The CDR3 DNA follows: TGTGCCAGCAGCGCACAGGTCTCTGGGGCCAACGTCCTGACTTTC. Protein sequence: CASSAQVSGANVLTF.